This is a list of T cell receptor beta chains from one sample in a study of neurological immune-mediated disorders. TCRdb used MiXCR to reprocess the 5' RACE reads, holding one entry per CDR3 protein. The table includes 49,000 or so distinct CDR3 sequences, around a sixth detected once. The sequencing input was PBMCs. The receptors originated from a man aged 55 to 70 in good health. CDR3s leave out the opening cysteine and the closing phenylalanine or tryptophan.

j_call: TRBJ1-6; v_call: TRBV6-5; cdr3_aa: ASRPGGYNSPLH
j_call: TRBJ2-5; v_call: TRBV20-1; cdr3_aa: SATRATGTGAQETQY
j_call: TRBJ1-2; v_call: TRBV29-1; cdr3_aa: SVIQPSGRLEGYT
j_call: TRBJ2-1; v_call: TRBV6-1; cdr3_aa: ATNSYGTIIVQF
j_call: TRBJ2-1; v_call: TRBV5-6; cdr3_aa: ASSAVGGPGDNEQF
j_call: TRBJ1-6; v_call: TRBV7-9; cdr3_aa: ASSPSRGPYNSPLH
j_call: TRBJ2-3; v_call: TRBV20-1; cdr3_aa: SSENGGSTDTQY
j_call: TRBJ2-4; v_call: TRBV5-1; cdr3_aa: ASSLGAAKNIQY
j_call: TRBJ2-3; v_call: TRBV29-1; cdr3_aa: SVAPLSGRTDTQY
j_call: TRBJ2-2; v_call: TRBV11-1; cdr3_aa: ASSLAKTGSTGELF
j_call: TRBJ1-2; v_call: TRBV10-2; cdr3_aa: ASSEWNYGYT
j_call: TRBJ2-5; v_call: TRBV5-1; cdr3_aa: ASSLTGSTGETQY
j_call: TRBJ2-1; v_call: TRBV13; cdr3_aa: VSSLAGSSYNEQF
j_call: TRBJ2-1; v_call: TRBV5-4; cdr3_aa: ASRTGGPRSYNEQF
j_call: TRBJ1-2; v_call: TRBV7-2; cdr3_aa: ASSPGQGYNYGYT
j_call: TRBJ2-1; v_call: TRBV10-2; cdr3_aa: ASSLTGGYNEQF
j_call: TRBJ2-1; v_call: TRBV12-3/TRBV12-4; cdr3_aa: ASSPQRGGLNEQF
j_call: TRBJ2-5; v_call: TRBV7-2; cdr3_aa: ASSMGLNKETQY
j_call: TRBJ2-7; v_call: TRBV5-1; cdr3_aa: ASSSEAGVTYEQY
j_call: TRBJ2-5; v_call: TRBV7-3; cdr3_aa: ASSLSGGQETQY
j_call: TRBJ2-3; v_call: TRBV6-1; cdr3_aa: ASSPTLAELTDTQY
j_call: TRBJ1-2; v_call: TRBV20-1; cdr3_aa: SARDPGTGSSGYT
j_call: TRBJ2-5; v_call: TRBV5-1; cdr3_aa: ASSLQESQY
j_call: TRBJ2-3; v_call: TRBV15; cdr3_aa: ATSRDLGRDTQY
j_call: TRBJ2-1; v_call: TRBV6-4; cdr3_aa: ASSDSIKAGTAEQF
j_call: TRBJ2-5; v_call: TRBV28; cdr3_aa: ASSLGRKQETQY
j_call: TRBJ2-7; v_call: TRBV14; cdr3_aa: ASSQAFGAEQY
j_call: TRBJ2-1; v_call: TRBV27; cdr3_aa: ASSQPGLANEQF
j_call: TRBJ2-7; v_call: TRBV6-5; cdr3_aa: AIGVAGAYEQY
j_call: TRBJ2-5; v_call: TRBV6-5; cdr3_aa: ATSSPREGLETQY
j_call: TRBJ2-3; v_call: TRBV20-1; cdr3_aa: SAPGAGVPDTQY
j_call: TRBJ2-3; v_call: TRBV28; cdr3_aa: ASSLKTD
j_call: TRBJ2-1; v_call: TRBV2; cdr3_aa: ASSDYNEQF
j_call: TRBJ2-1; v_call: TRBV7-3; cdr3_aa: ASSLTGTGGPNEQF
j_call: TRBJ1-2; v_call: TRBV13; cdr3_aa: ASSTNQGNGYT
j_call: TRBJ1-2; v_call: TRBV3-1; cdr3_aa: ASSPTGGGYT
j_call: TRBJ2-2; v_call: TRBV5-1; cdr3_aa: ASSPSAGWNTGELF
j_call: TRBJ2-4; v_call: TRBV7-2; cdr3_aa: ASSLFSGAGGRGGNIQY
j_call: TRBJ2-4; v_call: TRBV5-6; cdr3_aa: ASSWEGTKNIQY
j_call: TRBJ1-1; v_call: TRBV5-1; cdr3_aa: ASSFGQGATEAF
j_call: TRBJ1-5; v_call: TRBV28; cdr3_aa: ASSLAANRRNQPQH
j_call: TRBJ2-1; v_call: TRBV5-6; cdr3_aa: ASSPRVAGTYNEQF
j_call: TRBJ2-7; v_call: TRBV7-6; cdr3_aa: ASSLAGGSAYEQY
j_call: TRBJ2-1; v_call: TRBV20-1; cdr3_aa: SARQGENSYNEQF
j_call: TRBJ2-7; v_call: TRBV12-3/TRBV12-4; cdr3_aa: ASSLGQNNEQY
j_call: TRBJ2-5; v_call: TRBV20-1; cdr3_aa: SASLSGAEETQY